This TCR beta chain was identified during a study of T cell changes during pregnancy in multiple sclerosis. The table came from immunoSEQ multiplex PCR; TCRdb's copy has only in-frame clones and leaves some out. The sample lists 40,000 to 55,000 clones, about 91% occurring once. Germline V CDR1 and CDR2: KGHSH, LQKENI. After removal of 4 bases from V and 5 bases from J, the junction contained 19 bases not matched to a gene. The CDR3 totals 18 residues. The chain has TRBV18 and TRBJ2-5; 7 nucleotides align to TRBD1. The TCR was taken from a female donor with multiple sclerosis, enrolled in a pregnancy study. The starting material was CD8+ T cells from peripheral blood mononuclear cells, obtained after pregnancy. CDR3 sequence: CASSQTISTGQPVETQYF. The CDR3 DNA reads TGTGCCAGCTCACAGACGATTTCCACGGGACAGCCTGTCGAGACCCAGTACTTC. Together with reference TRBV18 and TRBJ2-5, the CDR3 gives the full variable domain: NAGVMQNPRHLVRRRGQEARLRCSPMKGHSHVYWYRQLPEEGLKFMVYLQKENIIDESGMPKERFSAEFPKEGPSILRIQQVVRGDSAAYFCASSQTISTGQPVETQYFGPGTRLLVL.